This T cell receptor beta chain is drawn from a study of blood T cell repertoires in COVID-19. Study-wide context: Acute and convalescent COVID-19 specimens originated in the United States, Italy and Spain. In each case, the material was cDNA or gDNA derived from T cells, B-cell-depleted T cells, or PBMCs.

Original analysis: Amplification of reference gene primers provided the estimated nucleated cell counts. Libraries were prepared by immunoSEQ multiplex PCR; TCRdb keeps only in-frame clonotypes and omits some of them. V and J calls and clone size are given by that table; D and trimming were obtained from the DNA. Of 200,000 to 250,000 clones in the sample, less than 90% were seen once. V trimming: 4 bases; J trimming: 1 base; junction bases outside the gene matches: 1. This CDR3 has 13 residues. Germline CDR1 SQVTM, CDR2 ANQGSEA. Sequencing was performed on peripheral blood. The chain recombines TRBV29-1 with TRBJ2-7, with TRBD2 matching over 10 bases. This receptor was taken from an elderly woman with active or convalescent COVID-19. The CDR3 loop is CSVGTSGSYEQYF. The CDR3 coding sequence is TGCAGCGTTGGGACTAGCGGTTCCTACGAGCAGTACTTC.